This T cell receptor (beta chain) was identified during a study of blood T cell repertoires in COVID-19. Some clones are missing from TCRdb's copy, which holds only in-frame ones; the method was immunoSEQ multiplex PCR. The sample lists around 370,000 clones, about 90% occurring once. This CDR3 spans 14 amino acids. Germline loops: CDR1 MNHEY, CDR2 SVGAGI. Trimming took 6 bases from V and 6 from J, leaving 12 bases between them. The origin of this receptor is a woman aged 18-29 years who had recovered from COVID-19. The sample was peripheral blood. The chain has TRBV6-5 and TRBJ1-6, with a weak D call TRBD1 (6 bases). The CDR3 coding sequence is TGTGCCAGCAGCCCCGACAGGCGTAATTCACCCCTCCACTTT. It translates to CASSPDRRNSPLHF.